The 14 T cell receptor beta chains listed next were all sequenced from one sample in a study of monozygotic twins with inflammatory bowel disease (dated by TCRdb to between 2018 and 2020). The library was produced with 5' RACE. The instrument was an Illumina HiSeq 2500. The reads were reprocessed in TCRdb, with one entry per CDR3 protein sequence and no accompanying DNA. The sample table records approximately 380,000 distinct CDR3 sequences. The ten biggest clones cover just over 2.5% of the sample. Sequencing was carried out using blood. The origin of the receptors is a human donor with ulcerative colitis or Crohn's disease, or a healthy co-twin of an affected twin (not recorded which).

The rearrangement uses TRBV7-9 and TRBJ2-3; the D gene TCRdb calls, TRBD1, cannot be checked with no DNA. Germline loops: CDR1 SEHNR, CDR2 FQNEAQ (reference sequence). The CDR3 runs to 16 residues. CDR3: CASSYEIRDRGDTQYF. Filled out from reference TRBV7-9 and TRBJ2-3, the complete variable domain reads DTGVSQNPRHKITKRGQNVTFRCDPISEHNRLYWYRQTLGQGPEFLTYFQNEAQLEKSRLLSDRFSAERPKGSFSTLEIQRTEQGDSAMYLCASSYEIRDRGDTQYFGPGTRLTVL.

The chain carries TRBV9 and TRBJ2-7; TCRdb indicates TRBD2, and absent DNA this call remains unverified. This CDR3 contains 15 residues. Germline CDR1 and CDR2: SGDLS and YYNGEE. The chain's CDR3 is CASSVSGGGAYEQYF.

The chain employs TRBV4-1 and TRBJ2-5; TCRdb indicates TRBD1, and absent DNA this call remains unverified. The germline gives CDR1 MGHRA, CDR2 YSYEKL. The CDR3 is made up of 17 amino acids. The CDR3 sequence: CASSQDLGQGLQETQYF.

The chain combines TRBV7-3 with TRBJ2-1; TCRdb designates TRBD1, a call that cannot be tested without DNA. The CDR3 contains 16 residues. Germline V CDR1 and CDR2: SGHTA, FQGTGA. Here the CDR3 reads CASSLTGTGYYNEQFF.

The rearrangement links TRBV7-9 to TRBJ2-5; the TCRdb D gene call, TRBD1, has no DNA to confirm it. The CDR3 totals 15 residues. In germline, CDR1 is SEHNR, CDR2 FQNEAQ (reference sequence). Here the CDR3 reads CASSLDGGLMETQYF. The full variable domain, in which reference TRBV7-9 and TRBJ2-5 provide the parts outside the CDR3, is DTGVSQNPRHKITKRGQNVTFRCDPISEHNRLYWYRQTLGQGPEFLTYFQNEAQLEKSRLLSDRFSAERPKGSFSTLEIQRTEQGDSAMYLCASSLDGGLMETQYFGPGTRLLVL.

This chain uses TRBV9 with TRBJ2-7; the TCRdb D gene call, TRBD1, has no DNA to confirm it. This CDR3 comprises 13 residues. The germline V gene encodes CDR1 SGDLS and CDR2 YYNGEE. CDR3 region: CASSPTPSYEQYF.

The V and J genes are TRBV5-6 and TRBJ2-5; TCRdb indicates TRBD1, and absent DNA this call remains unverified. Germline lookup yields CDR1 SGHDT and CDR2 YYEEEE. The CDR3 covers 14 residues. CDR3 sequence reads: CASSLWDRRQTQYF.

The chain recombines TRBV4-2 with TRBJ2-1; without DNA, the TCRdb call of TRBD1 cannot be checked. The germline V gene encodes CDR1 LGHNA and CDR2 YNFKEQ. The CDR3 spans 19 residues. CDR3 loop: CASSQDPTKGTVSYNEQFF.

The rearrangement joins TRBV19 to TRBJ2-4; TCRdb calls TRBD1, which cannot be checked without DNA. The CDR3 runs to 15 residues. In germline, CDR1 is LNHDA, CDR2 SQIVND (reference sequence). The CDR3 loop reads CASTPVGGAKNMQYF.

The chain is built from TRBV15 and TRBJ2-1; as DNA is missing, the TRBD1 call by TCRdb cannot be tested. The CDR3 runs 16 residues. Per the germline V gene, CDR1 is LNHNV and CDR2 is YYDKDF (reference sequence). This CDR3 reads CATSRGLSSSYNEQFF. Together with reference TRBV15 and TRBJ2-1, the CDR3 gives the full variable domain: DAMVIQNPRYQVTQFGKPVTLSCSQTLNHNVMYWYQQKSSQAPKLLFHYYDKDFNNEADTPDNFQSRRPNTSFCFLDIRSPGLGDTAMYLCATSRGLSSSYNEQFFGPGTRLTVL.

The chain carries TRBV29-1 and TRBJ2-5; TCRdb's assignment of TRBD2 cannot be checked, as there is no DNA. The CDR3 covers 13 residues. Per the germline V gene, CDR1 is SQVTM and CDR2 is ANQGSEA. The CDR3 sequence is CSVGDYLQETQYF.

The CDR3 loop is CASSLSGDTEAFF. The chain employs TRBV27 and TRBJ1-1. The V gene's germline CDR1 is MNHEY and CDR2 SMNVEV (reference sequence). The length of the CDR3 is 13 residues.

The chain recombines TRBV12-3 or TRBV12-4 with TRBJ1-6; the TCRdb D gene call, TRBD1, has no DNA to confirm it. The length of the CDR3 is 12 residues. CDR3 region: CASSPRDSPLHF.

The CDR3 is CASSFSRGDSHEQYF. The chain joins TRBV7-2 to TRBJ2-7; TCRdb picks TRBD2, but there is no DNA to check that call. Germline V gene lookup returns CDR1 SGHTA and CDR2 FQGNSA. The CDR3 contains 15 residues.